Reported below is one TCR beta chain. Germline V CDR1 and CDR2: LGHNA, YNFKEQ. V shed 2 bases, J shed 5 bases, and the junction held 11 bases outside the gene matches. The CDR3 is made up of 16 amino acids. Sequencing used immunoSEQ multiplex PCR; TCRdb keeps in-frame clones, though not all of them. The sample holds over a million clones, around 82% seen once. The data stem from a study of shared clonotypes between healthy human individuals. What was sequenced was memory CD4+ T cells from PBMCs. Subset indicated: CD45RA-negative fraction. The gene calls are TRBV4-2 and TRBJ2-5; TRBD1 agrees at 7 bases. The clonotype originates from a man aged 18 to 29 in good health. Some clones in this sample may be carry-over from other donors' samples. CDR3 amino acids: CASSQSTGATAETQYF. In DNA, the CDR3 is TGTGCCAGCAGCCAATCAACAGGGGCCACGGCGGAGACCCAGTACTTC.